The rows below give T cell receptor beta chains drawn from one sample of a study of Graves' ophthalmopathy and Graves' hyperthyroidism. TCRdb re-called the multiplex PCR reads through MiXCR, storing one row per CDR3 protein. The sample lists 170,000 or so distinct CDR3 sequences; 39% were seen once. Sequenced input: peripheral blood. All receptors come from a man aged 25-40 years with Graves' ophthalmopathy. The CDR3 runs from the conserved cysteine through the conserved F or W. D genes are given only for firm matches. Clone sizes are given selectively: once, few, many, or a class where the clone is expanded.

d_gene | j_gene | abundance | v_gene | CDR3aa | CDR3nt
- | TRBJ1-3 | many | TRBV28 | CASSPIDRSSGNTIYF | TGTGCCAGCAGTCCTATCGACCGGAGCTCTGGAAACACCATATATTTT
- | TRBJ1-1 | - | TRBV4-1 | CASSQGTDTEAFF | TGCGCCAGCAGCCAAGGGACAGACACTGAAGCTTTCTTT
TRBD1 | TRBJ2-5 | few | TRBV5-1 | CASSSGQQETQYF | TGCGCCAGCAGCTCGGGACAGCAAGAGACCCAGTACTTC
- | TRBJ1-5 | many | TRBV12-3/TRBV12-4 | CASSSEGVGNQPQHF | TGTGCCAGCAGTTCTGAAGGGGTGGGCAATCAGCCCCAGCATTTT
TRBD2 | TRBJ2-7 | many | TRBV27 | CASSPGLAGVEQYF | TGTGCCAGCAGTCCGGGACTAGCGGGAGTTGAGCAGTACTTC
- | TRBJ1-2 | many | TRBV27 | CASSQLGGAPGYTF | TGTGCCAGCAGCCAATTGGGGGGGGCCCCCGGCTACACCTTC
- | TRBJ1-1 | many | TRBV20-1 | CSATRRGGTNTEAFF | TGCAGTGCAACCCGGCGGGGAGGGACGAACACTGAAGCTTTCTTT
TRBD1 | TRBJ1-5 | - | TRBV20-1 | CSAENRDRGGQPQHF | TGCAGTGCTGAAAACCGGGACAGGGGTGGTCAGCCCCAGCATTTT
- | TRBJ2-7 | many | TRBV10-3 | CATSTTGSEQYF | TGTGCCACCAGCACAACCGGGAGCGAGCAGTACTTC
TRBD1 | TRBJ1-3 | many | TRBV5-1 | CASSLSGGFGNTIYF | TGCGCCAGCAGCTTGTCAGGGGGTTTTGGAAACACCATATATTTT
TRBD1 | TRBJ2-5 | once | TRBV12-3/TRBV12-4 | CASSLLSDRESGETQYF | TGTGCCAGCAGTCTCCTGTCCGACAGGGAGTCGGGAGAGACCCAGTACTTC
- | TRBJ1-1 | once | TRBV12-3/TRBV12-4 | CATGSTLGANEAFF | TGTGCCACGGGGTCGACCCTAGGGGCCAATGAAGCTTTCTTT
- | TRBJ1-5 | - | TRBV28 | CASSFVDRDQPQHF | TGTGCCAGCAGTTTCGTCGACAGAGATCAGCCCCAGCATTTT
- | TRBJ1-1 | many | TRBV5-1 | CASSRGQSLTEAFF | TGCGCCAGCAGCCGTGGACAGTCGTTAACTGAAGCTTTCTTT
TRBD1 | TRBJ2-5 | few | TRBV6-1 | CASFRDRGQETQYF | TGTGCCAGCTTTCGGGACAGGGGCCAAGAGACCCAGTACTTC
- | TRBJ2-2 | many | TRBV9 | CASSGPYRGGELFF | TGTGCCAGCAGCGGGCCGTATCGGGGCGGGGAGCTGTTTTTT
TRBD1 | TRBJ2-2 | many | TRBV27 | CASSPGQLYGELFF | TGTGCCAGCAGCCCGGGACAGTTGTACGGGGAGCTGTTTTTT
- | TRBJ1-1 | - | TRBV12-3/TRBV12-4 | CASSLPWAEAFF | TGTGCCAGCAGCCTCCCGTGGGCTGAAGCTTTCTTT
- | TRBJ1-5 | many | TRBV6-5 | CASSPIQGLGGNQPQHF | TGTGCCAGCAGTCCTATCCAGGGCCTCGGAGGCAATCAGCCCCAGCATTTT
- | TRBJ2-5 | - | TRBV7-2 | CASSFQRESQTQYF | TGTGCCAGCAGCTTCCAACGGGAGTCACAGACCCAGTACTTC
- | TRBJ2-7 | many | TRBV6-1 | CASTANLYEQYF | TGTGCCAGCACTGCGAATCTCTACGAGCAGTACTTC
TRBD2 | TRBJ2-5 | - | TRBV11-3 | CASSFGAGMEETQYF | TGTGCCAGCAGCTTCGGAGCGGGAATGGAAGAGACCCAGTACTTC
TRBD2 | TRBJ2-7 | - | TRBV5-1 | CASSLRVQRGEQYF | TGCGCCAGCAGCCTAAGGGTTCAGCGGGGCGAGCAGTACTTC
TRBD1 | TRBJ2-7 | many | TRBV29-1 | CSAMTGYASYEQYF | TGCAGCGCAATGACAGGGTACGCCTCCTACGAGCAGTACTTC
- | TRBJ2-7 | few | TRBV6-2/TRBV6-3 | CASSSGRKGTLEQYF | TGTGCCAGCAGCTCGGGACGAAAAGGCACCTTGGAGCAGTACTTC
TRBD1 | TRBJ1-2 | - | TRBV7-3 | CASSLDRDRVYGYTF | TGTGCCAGCAGCCTCGACCGGGACAGGGTCTATGGCTACACCTTC
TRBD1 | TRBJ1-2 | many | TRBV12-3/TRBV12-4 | CASSGGQGGNYGYTF | TGTGCCAGCAGTGGTGGACAGGGGGGGAACTATGGCTACACCTTC
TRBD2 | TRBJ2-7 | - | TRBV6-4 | CASSDSSSGKVGYEQYF | TGTGCCAGCAGTGACTCGTCTAGCGGGAAGGTGGGCTACGAGCAGTACTTC
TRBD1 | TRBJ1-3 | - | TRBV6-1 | CASSPRQGTDTIYF | TGTGCCAGCAGTCCGCGACAGGGGACGGACACCATATATTTT
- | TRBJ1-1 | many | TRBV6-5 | CASSFQGGTEAFF | TGTGCCAGCAGTTTTCAGGGAGGCACTGAAGCTTTCTTT
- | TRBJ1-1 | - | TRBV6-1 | CASTSLGVTEAFF | TGTGCCAGCACCAGCCTAGGGGTCACTGAAGCTTTCTTT
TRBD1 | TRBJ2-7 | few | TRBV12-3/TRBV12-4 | CASSSTLTGGNEQYF | TGTGCCAGCAGTTCGACTTTAACAGGGGGCAACGAGCAGTACTTC
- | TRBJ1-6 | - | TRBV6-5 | CASSYSQGQESPLHF | TGTGCCAGCAGTTACTCGCAGGGGCAAGAGTCACCCCTCCACTTT
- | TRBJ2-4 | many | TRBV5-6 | CASSLREILAKNIQYF | TGTGCCAGCAGCCTTCGGGAAATCCTAGCCAAAAACATTCAGTACTTC
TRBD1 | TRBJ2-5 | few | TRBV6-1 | CASSSGQLETQYF | TGTGCCAGCAGCTCGGGACAGCTAGAGACCCAGTACTTC
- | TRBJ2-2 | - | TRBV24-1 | CATSQEVTGELFF | TGTGCCACCAGTCAGGAGGTTACCGGGGAGCTGTTTTTT
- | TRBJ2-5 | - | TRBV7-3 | CASSLNTGSWETQYF | TGTGCCAGCAGCTTAAACACCGGGAGCTGGGAGACCCAGTACTTC
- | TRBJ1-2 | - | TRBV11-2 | CASSADRYGGYTF | TGTGCCAGCAGCGCAGACCGGTACGGTGGCTACACCTTC
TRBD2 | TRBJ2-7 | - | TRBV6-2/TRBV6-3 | CASSLVLAGVDYEQYF | TGTGCCAGCAGTTTGGTCCTAGCGGGAGTGGACTACGAGCAGTACTTC
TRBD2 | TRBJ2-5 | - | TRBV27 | CASSVTSGGFGTQYF | TGTGCCAGCAGCGTGACTAGCGGGGGGTTCGGGACCCAGTACTTC
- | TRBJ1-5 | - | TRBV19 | CASSTRQDRGLGNQPQHF | TGTGCCAGTAGTACACGACAGGATCGGGGCCTGGGCAATCAGCCCCAGCATTTT